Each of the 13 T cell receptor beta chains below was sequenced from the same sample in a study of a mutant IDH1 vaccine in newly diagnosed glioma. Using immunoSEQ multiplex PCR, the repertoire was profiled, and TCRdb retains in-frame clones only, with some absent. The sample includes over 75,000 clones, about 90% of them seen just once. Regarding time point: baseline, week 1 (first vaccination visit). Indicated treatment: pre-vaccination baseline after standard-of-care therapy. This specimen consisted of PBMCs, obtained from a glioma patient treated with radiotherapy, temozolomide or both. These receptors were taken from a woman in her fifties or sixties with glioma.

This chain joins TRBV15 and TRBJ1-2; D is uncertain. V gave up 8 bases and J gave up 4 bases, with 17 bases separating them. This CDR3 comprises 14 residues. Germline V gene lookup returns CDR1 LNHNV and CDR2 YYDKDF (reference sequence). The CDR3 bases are TGTGCCACCCGGCCCTCGGCCGACCCCTATGGCTACACCTTC. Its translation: CATRPSADPYGYTF. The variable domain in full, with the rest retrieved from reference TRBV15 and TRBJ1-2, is DAMVIQNPRYQVTQFGKPVTLSCSQTLNHNVMYWYQQKSSQAPKLLFHYYDKDFNNEADTPDNFQSRRPNTSFCFLDIRSPGLGDTAMYLCATRPSADPYGYTFGSGTRLTVV.

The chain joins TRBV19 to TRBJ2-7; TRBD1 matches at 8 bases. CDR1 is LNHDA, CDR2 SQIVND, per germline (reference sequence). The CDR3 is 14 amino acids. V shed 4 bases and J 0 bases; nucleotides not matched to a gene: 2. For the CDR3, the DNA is TGTGCCAGTAGTAGACAGGGGCCCTCCTACGAGCAGTACTTC. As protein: CASSRQGPSYEQYF.

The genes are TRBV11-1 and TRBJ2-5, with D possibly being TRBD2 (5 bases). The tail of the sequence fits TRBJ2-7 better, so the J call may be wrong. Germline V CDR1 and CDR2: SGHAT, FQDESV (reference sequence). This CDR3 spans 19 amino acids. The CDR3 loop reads CASTSYPGKAPLIPYEQYF. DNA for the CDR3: TGTGCCAGCACCAGCTACCCCGGGAAAGCGCCCCTGATTCCTTACGAGCAGTACTTC.

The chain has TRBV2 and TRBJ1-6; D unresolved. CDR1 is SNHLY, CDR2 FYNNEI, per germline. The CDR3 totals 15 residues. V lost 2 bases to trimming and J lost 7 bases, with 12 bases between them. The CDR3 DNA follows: TGTGCCAGCAGTGAACTTCAGCAAGAAAATTCACCCCTCCACTTT. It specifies CASSELQQENSPLHF.

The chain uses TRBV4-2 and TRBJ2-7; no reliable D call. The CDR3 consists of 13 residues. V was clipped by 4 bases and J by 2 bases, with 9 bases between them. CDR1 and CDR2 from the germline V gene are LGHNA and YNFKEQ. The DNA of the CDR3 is TGTGCCAGCAGCCCGTCCGATGCCTACGAGCAGTACTTC. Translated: CASSPSDAYEQYF.

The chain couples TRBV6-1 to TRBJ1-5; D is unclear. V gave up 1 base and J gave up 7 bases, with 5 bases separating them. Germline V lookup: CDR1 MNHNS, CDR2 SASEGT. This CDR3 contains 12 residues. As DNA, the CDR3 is TGTGCCAGCAGTGAAGGTCAGCAGCCCCAGCATTTT. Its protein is CASSEGQQPQHF.

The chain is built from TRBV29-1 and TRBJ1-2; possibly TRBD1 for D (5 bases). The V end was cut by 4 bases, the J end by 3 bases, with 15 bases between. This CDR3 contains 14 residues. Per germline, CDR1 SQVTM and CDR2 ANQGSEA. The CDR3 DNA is TGCAGCGTTGGCCCCCGGGACGGCGACTATGGCTACACCTTC. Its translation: CSVGPRDGDYGYTF.

CDR3: CASSQGLATDTQYF. The CDR3 coding sequence is TGTGCCAGCAGCCAGGGGCTAGCGACAGATACGCAGTATTTT. The chain couples TRBV2 to TRBJ2-3; either TRBD1 or TRBD2 may fit D (6 bases each). Germline-derived CDR1 and CDR2 are SNHLY and FYNNEI. The CDR3 totals 14 residues. V gave up 6 bases and J gave up 3 bases, with 13 bases separating them.

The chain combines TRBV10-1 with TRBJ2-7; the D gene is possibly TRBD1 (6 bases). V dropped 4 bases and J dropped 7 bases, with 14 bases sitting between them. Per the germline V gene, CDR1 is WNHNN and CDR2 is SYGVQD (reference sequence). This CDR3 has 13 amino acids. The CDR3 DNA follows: TGCGCCAGCAGTGCAGGGACAACAAAGGAGCAGTACTTC. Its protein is CASSAGTTKEQYF.

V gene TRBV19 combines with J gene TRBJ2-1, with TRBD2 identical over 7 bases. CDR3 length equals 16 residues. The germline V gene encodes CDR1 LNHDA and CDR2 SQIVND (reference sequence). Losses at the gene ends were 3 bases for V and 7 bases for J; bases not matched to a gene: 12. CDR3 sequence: CASSILLGEGTNEQFF. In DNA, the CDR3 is TGTGCCAGTAGTATCCTTTTAGGGGAGGGCACGAATGAGCAGTTCTTC. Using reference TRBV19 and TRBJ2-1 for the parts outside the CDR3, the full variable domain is DGGITQSPKYLFRKEGQNVTLSCEQNLNHDAMYWYRQDPGQGLRLIYYSQIVNDFQKGDIAEGYSVSREKKESFPLTVTSAQKNPTAFYLCASSILLGEGTNEQFFGPGTRLTVL.

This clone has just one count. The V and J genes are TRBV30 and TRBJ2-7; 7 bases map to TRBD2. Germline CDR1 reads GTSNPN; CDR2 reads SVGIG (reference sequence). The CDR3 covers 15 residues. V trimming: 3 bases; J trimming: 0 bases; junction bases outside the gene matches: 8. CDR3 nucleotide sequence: TGTGCCTGGAGCCCTGGGAGGGGACGCTCCTACGAGCAGTACTTC. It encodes CAWSPGRGRSYEQYF.

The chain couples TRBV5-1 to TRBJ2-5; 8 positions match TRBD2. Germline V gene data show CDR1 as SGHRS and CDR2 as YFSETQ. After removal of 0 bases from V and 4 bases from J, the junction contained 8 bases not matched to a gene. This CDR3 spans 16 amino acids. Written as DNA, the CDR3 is TGCGCCAGCAGCTTGGTGACTAGCGACGCTCTAGAGACCCAGTACTTC. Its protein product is CASSLVTSDALETQYF.

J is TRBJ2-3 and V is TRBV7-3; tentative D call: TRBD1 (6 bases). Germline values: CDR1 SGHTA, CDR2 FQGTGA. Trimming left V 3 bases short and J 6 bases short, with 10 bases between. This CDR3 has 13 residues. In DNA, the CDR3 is TGTGCCAGCAGCTTTACAGGGTCCGATACGCAGTATTTT. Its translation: CASSFTGSDTQYF.